Listed below are T cell receptor beta chains from one sample, sequenced in a study of blood T cell repertoires in COVID-19. Measured with immunoSEQ multiplex PCR; TCRdb has only the in-frame clones, and not every one. The sample has 250,000 to 300,000 clones; roughly nine tenths are singletons. Sequencing was performed on PBMCs or T cells enriched from blood (not recorded which). Receptors originate from a human donor in a cohort exposed to, infected with or recovered from COVID-19 (not recorded which). The donor label of this sample is uncertain. Both conserved end residues are part of each CDR3. D genes are given only for firm matches. Only some rows state a clone size, as once, few, many or a class for expanded clones.

J gene: TRBJ2-3
clone size: NA
V gene: TRBV3-1/TRBV3-2
D gene: NA
CDR3 protein: CASSFTRYGSTDTQYF
CDR3 DNA: TGTGCCAGCAGCTTTACTAGATACGGAAGCACAGATACGCAGTATTTT

J gene: TRBJ1-2
clone size: NA
V gene: TRBV6-2/TRBV6-3
D gene: NA
CDR3 protein: CASSSDRDTHRAYGYTF
CDR3 DNA: TGTGCCAGCAGTTCAGACCGGGACACGCACCGGGCCTATGGCTACACCTTC

J gene: TRBJ2-3
clone size: NA
V gene: TRBV5-4
D gene: TRBD1
CDR3 protein: CASSIPGQGITDTQYF
CDR3 DNA: TGTGCCAGCAGTATACCGGGACAGGGTATCACAGATACGCAGTATTTT

J gene: TRBJ2-3
clone size: once
V gene: TRBV9
D gene: TRBD2
CDR3 protein: CASSVSSGGDTQYF
CDR3 DNA: TGTGCCAGCAGCGTATCGAGCGGGGGGGATACGCAGTATTTT

J gene: TRBJ2-2
clone size: NA
V gene: TRBV9
D gene: TRBD2
CDR3 protein: CASSVRRLAPNTGELFF
CDR3 DNA: TGTGCCAGCAGCGTACGAAGACTAGCGCCAAACACCGGGGAGCTGTTTTTT

J gene: TRBJ1-4
clone size: NA
V gene: TRBV12-3/TRBV12-4
D gene: NA
CDR3 protein: CASSSREKLFF
CDR3 DNA: TGTGCCAGCAGTTCCAGGGAAAAACTGTTTTTT

J gene: TRBJ2-4
clone size: few
V gene: TRBV6-4
D gene: NA
CDR3 protein: CASSEEAEGGNIQYF
CDR3 DNA: TGTGCCAGCAGTGAAGAGGCCGAGGGTGGAAACATTCAGTACTTC

J gene: TRBJ2-1
clone size: NA
V gene: TRBV12-5
D gene: NA
CDR3 protein: CASGFGQRLSARRGSYNEQFF
CDR3 DNA: TGTGCTAGTGGTTTCGGACAGCGTCTAAGTGCCAGGCGGGGGTCCTACAATGAGCAGTTCTTC

J gene: TRBJ1-3
clone size: NA
V gene: TRBV18
D gene: NA
CDR3 protein: CASSPASGNTIYF
CDR3 DNA: TGTGCCAGCTCACCGGCCTCTGGAAACACCATATATTTT

J gene: TRBJ2-7
clone size: NA
V gene: TRBV18
D gene: TRBD1
CDR3 protein: CASGQVTYEQYF
CDR3 DNA: TGTGCCAGTGGACAGGTCACCTACGAGCAGTACTTC

J gene: TRBJ2-2
clone size: NA
V gene: TRBV7-6
D gene: NA
CDR3 protein: CASSSLGRQARNTGELFF
CDR3 DNA: TGTGCCAGCAGCTCCCTAGGTCGACAGGCCCGGAACACCGGGGAGCTGTTTTTT